This T cell receptor (beta chain) emerged from a study of blood T cell repertoires in COVID-19 (dated by TCRdb to 2018 to 2020). Background on the whole study: Collaborator samples came from the United States, Italy and Spain and covered acute and convalescent phases of COVID-19. Where available, HLA class I and class II types were taken from metadata supplied by the sample provider and were not determined by assay-based typing. The dataset comprised deeply sampled blood TCRbeta repertoires from subjects exposed to, actively infected with, or recovered from COVID-19. The prospective study material was composed of cDNA or gDNA derived from T cells, B-cell-depleted T cells, or PBMCs. Samples came from the ongoing ImmuneRACE study (first 160 participants) plus 1,254 subjects from 6 global collaborators. Nearly every sample came with metadata listing a de-identified subject ID, COVID-19 status, age in years and sex. The repertoires were made available in a free public database intended to serve as a resource for research on the immune response to SARS-CoV-2.

From its cysteine to its phenylalanine, the CDR3 spans 13 amino acids. Of the read, only the CDR3 DNA is kept; its 39 bases are in frame from base 1. Deletion took 3 bases off V and 4 bases off J, with a span of 9 bases between the germline ends. For CDR1 and CDR2, the germline V gene (reference sequence) lists LNHDA and SQIVND. Enrolling through a virtual design, the prospective study's participants ranged in age from roughly 18 to 89 years and lived across about two dozen United States geographic areas. In the prospective study, participants were assigned to cohorts based on the clinical history participants reported in a screening survey and a study questionnaire. Exposed participants were defined as having been in contact with someone with a PCR-confirmed or clinician-diagnosed COVID-19 case within 2 weeks of study entry. In the prospective study, whole blood, serum and a nasopharyngeal or oropharyngeal swab were collected from each participant by mobile phlebotomists. Participants in the prospective study had the option to provide additional blood draws and questionnaires over an approximately 2-month period. Before DNA extraction, blood samples from the prospective study were shipped at room temperature or frozen.

Study-wide findings and limitations: Clinical and demographic metadata were provided uncurated, with the amount varying by source and participant.

About this clone: Its antigen has not been determined. One base away there is no much larger clone; base qualities are not given.

The immunoSEQ Assay, a bias-controlled multiplex PCR, was used to amplify TCRbeta CDR3 regions from genomic DNA. Concerning the study's data processing: Within the assay, amplification of reference gene primers was used to estimate how many nucleated cells each sample contained. To quantify the absolute abundance of each unique TCRbeta CDR3 rearrangement, sequence reads were collapsed and filtered. For each sample, productive Simpson clonality was calculated as the square root of Simpson's diversity index over productive rearrangements. What TCRdb holds here is the immuneACCESS table cut down to in-frame rearrangements. Part of the clones is not present; checked against another copy, under half of the missing clones reflect an unresolved V gene, and the others are unexplained. Clonal size and the V and J genes are those of that table, whereas D and trimming came from the DNA. Recorded for this sample are 120,000 to 150,000 clones; roughly 84% of them occurred a single time. 5.5% to 7.5% of the sample goes to the ten largest clones.

The V and J segments used are TRBV19 and TRBJ1-1; the best D guess is TRBD1, with 6 bases matching. Sequencing was done on a sample of PBMCs or T cells enriched from blood (not recorded which). The clonotype was recovered from a woman between 50 and 59 years old who had been exposed to COVID-19. Here is the DNA: TGTGCCAGTAGTATCTGGGGGCCCACTGAAGCTTTCTTT. This translates into CASSIWGPTEAFF.